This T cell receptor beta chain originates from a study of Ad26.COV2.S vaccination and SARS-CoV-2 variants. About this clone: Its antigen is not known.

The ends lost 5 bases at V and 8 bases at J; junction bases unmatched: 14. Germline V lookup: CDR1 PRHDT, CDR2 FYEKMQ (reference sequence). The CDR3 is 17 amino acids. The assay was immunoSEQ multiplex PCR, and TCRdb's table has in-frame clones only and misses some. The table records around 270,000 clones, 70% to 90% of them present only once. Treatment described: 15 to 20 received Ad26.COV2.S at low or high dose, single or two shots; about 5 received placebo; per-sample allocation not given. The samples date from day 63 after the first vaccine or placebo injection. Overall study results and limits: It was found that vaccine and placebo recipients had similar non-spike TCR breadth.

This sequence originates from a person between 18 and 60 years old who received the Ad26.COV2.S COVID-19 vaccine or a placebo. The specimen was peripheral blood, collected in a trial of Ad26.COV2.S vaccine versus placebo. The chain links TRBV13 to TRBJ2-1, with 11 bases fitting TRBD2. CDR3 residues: CASSPTLLAGVVYEQFF. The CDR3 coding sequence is TGTGCCAGCAGCCCAACTTTACTAGCGGGGGTTGTCTATGAGCAGTTCTTC. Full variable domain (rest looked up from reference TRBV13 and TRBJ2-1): AAGVIQSPRHLIKEKRETATLKCYPIPRHDTVYWYQQGPGQDPQFLISFYEKMQSDKGSIPDRFSAQQFSDYHSELNMSSLELGDSALYFCASSPTLLAGVVYEQFFGPGTRLTVL.